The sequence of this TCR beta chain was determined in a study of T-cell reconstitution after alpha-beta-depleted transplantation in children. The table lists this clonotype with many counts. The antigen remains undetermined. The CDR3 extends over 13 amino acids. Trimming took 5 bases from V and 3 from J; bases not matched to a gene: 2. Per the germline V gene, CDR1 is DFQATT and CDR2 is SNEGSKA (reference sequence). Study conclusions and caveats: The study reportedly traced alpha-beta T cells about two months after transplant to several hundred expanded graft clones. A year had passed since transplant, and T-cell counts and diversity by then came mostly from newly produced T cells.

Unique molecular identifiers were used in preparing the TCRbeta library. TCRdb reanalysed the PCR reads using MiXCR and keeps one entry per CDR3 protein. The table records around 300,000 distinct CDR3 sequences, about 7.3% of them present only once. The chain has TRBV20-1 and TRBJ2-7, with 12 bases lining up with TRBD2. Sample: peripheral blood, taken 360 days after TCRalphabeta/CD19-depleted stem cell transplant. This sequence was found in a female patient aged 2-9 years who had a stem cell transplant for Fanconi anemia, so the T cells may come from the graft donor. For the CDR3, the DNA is TGCAGTGCTGAACTAGCGGGGGGCTACGAGCAGTACTTC. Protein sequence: CSAELAGGYEQYF.